This record looks at one T cell receptor beta chain sequence and its context. What antigen it recognizes has not been identified. Base quality data are lacking; no much larger clone is found one base away. These data originate in a study of blood T cell repertoires in COVID-19 (dated by TCRdb to 2020 to 2022). Regarding the research as a whole: Samples from collaborators originated in the United States, Italy and Spain and spanned both the acute and convalescent phases of COVID-19. Samples came from the ongoing ImmuneRACE study (first 160 participants) plus 1,254 subjects from 6 global collaborators. The prospective study material was composed of cDNA or gDNA derived from T cells, B-cell-depleted T cells, or PBMCs. Subjects who had been exposed to COVID-19, were actively infected with it, or had recovered from it provided the deeply sampled blood TCRbeta repertoires that made up the dataset. The repertoires were released in a freely available public database meant as a resource for research on the immune response to SARS-CoV-2. A de-identified subject ID, COVID-19 status, age in years and sex were almost always included in the sample metadata. Where available, HLA class I and class II types were obtained from metadata supplied by the sample provider rather than from assay-based typing. Study-level results and caveats: How much clinical and demographic metadata was included differed by source and by participant, and the metadata was provided uncurated.

Whole blood was collected in K2EDTA tubes by collaborating institutions according to the institutions' own protocols. For TCRbeta analysis, collaborators shipped samples as frozen whole blood, isolated PBMCs, or DNA extracted from either of those sample types. TCRbeta CDR3 regions were amplified from genomic DNA using the immunoSEQ Assay, a bias-controlled multiplex PCR. Per the authors' processing: The number of nucleated cells in each sample was estimated by amplification of reference gene primers within the assay. To quantify the absolute abundance of each unique TCRbeta CDR3 rearrangement, sequence reads were collapsed and filtered. Productive Simpson clonality was computed per sample as the square root of Simpson's diversity index over productive rearrangements. Imported from immuneACCESS, the table was reduced by TCRdb to in-frame sequences with V and J called. These copies leave out some clones; in studies compared against another copy, an unresolved V gene accounts for under half, and the cause of the remainder is not known. That table furnishes V, J and clone size, whereas the DNA furnished D and trimming. This sample is represented by about 36,000 clones; about 80% of them were singletons. In total, the top ten clones hold 2% of the sample.

Sequences MNHEY (CDR1) and SVGAGI (CDR2) are obtained from the germline V gene. Its CDR3 holds 14 amino acids, cysteine through phenylalanine. This entry keeps only the CDR3 DNA: 42 bases, framed from base 1. Clipping removes 10 bases from V and 3 bases from J, with 9 as the unmatched junction base count. Sequenced input: peripheral blood. The receptor was isolated from a man in his sixties with active COVID-19. This sequence uses TRBV6-5 and TRBJ2-4; 7 bases in the middle match TRBD2. The DNA sequence is as follows: TGTGCCACCTGGGGGGGGGTTAACAAAAACATTCAGTACTTC. Translated, it gives CATWGGVNKNIQYF.